This T cell receptor beta chain comes out of a study of OX40 agonist ivuxolimab in advanced cancers. Repertoires were generated with immunoSEQ multiplex PCR, while TCRdb's copy carries only in-frame clones and drops some. There are over 60,000 clones in the sample; around 91% occur only once, and around 1% lies in the top ten. Germline CDR1 is SGHTA and CDR2 is FQGTGA. The V end lost 2 bases, the J end lost 0 bases, and 20 bases lay between the germline ends. CDR3 length: 19 residues. Study-wide results and limits: Relative to CD4+ cells, CD8+ T cells on average had more expanded clones. The study observed clonal expansion of CD4+ and CD8+ blood T cells by week 6 at 0.1 to 3.0 mg/kg.

Concerning this clone itself: Its antigen remains unknown.

The chain carries TRBV7-3 and TRBJ1-5, with TRBD1 as a possible D gene (6 bases). This specimen was CD4+ or CD8+ T cells sorted from blood, taken in a trial of the OX40 agonist ivuxolimab. The TCR was taken from an adult with an advanced solid tumor such as melanoma, head and neck, liver or kidney cancer. The CDR3 DNA reads as TGTGCCAGCAGCTTACCCCACCGGACAGCTGCTTATAGCAATCAGCCCCAGCATTTT. Encoded protein: CASSLPHRTAAYSNQPQHF.